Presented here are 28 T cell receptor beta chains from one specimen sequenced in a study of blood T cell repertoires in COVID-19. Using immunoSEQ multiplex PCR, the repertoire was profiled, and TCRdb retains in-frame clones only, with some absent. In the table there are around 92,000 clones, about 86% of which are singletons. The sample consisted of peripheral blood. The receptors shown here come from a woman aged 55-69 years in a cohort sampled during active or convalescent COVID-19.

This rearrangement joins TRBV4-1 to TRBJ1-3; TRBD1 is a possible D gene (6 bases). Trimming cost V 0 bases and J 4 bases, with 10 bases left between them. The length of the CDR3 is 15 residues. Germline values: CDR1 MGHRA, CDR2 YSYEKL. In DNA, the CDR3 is TGCGCCAGCAGCCAAGAGGACAGACAGGGAAACACCATATATTTT. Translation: CASSQEDRQGNTIYF.

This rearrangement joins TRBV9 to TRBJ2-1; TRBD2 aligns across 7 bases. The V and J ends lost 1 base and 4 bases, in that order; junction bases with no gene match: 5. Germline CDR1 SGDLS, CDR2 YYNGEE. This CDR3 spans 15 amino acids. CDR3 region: CASSVNGRTYNEQFF. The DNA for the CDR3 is TGTGCCAGCAGCGTAAACGGGAGGACTTACAATGAGCAGTTCTTC. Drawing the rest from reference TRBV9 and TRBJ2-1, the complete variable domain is DSGVTQTPKHLITATGQRVTLRCSPRSGDLSVYWYQQSLDQGLQFLIQYYNGEERAKGNILERFSAQQFPDLHSELNLSSLELGDSALYFCASSVNGRTYNEQFFGPGTRLTVL.

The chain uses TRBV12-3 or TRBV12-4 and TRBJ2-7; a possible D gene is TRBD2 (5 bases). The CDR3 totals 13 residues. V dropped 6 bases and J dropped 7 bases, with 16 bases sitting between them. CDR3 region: CASRRGLDGEQYF. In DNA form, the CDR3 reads TGTGCCAGCAGGCGCGGACTGGATGGAGAGCAGTACTTC.

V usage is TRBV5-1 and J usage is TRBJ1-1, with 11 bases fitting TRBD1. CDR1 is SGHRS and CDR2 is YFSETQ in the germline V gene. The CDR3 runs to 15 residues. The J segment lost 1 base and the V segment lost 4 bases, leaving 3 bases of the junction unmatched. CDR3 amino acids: CASSLGTGGNTEAFF. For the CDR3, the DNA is TGCGCCAGCAGCCTAGGGACAGGGGGGAACACTGAAGCTTTCTTT. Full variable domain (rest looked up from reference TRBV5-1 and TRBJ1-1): KAGVTQTPRYLIKTRGQQVTLSCSPISGHRSVSWYQQTPGQGLQFLFEYFSETQRNKGNFPGRFSGRQFSNSRSEMNVSTLELGDSALYLCASSLGTGGNTEAFFGQGTRLTVV.

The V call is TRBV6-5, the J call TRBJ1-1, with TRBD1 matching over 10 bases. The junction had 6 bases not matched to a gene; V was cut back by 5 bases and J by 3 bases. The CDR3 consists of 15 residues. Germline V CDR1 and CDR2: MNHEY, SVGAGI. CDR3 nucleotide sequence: TGTGCCAGCAGTCCGAGGACAGGGGGGTACACTGAAGCTTTCTTT. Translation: CASSPRTGGYTEAFF.

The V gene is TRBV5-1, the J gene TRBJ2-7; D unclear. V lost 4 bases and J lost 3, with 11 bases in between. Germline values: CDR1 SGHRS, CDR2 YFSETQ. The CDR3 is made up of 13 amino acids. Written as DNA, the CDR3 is TGCGCCAGCAGCCCTACGTCGGGCTACGAGCAGTACTTC. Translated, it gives CASSPTSGYEQYF.

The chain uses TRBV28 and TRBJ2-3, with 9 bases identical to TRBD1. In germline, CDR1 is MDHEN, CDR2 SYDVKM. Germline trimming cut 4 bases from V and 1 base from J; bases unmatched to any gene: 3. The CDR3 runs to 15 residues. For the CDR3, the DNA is TGTGCCAGCAGTTACGGACAGGGGCGCACAGATACGCAGTATTTT. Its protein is CASSYGQGRTDTQYF.

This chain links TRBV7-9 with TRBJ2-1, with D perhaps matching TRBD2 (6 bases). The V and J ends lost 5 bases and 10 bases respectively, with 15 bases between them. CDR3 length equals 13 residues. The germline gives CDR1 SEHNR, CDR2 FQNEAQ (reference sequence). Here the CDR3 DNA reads TGTGCCAGCAGCGACATGACTAGGGGCGAGCAGTTCTTC. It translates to CASSDMTRGEQFF.

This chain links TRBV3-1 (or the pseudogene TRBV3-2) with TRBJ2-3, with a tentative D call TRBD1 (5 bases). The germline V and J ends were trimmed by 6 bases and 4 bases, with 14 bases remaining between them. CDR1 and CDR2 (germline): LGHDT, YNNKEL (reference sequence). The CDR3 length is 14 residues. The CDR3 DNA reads TGTGCCAGCAGGCCAGGGCATCGTTCAGATACGCAGTATTTT. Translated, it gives CASRPGHRSDTQYF.

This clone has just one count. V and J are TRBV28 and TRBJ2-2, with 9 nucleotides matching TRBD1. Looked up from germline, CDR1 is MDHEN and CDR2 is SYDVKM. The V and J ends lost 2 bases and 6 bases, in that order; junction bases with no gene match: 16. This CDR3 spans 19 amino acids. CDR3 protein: CASSLMGQGPETGSGELFF. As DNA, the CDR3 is TGTGCCAGCAGTTTAATGGGACAGGGACCTGAGACGGGGTCCGGGGAGCTGTTTTTT.

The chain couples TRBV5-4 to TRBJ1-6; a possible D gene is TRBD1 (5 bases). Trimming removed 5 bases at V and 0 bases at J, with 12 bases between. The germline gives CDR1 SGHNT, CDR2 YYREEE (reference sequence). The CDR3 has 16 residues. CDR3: CASSPGGFSYNSPLHF. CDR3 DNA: TGTGCCAGCAGTCCGGGGGGATTCTCCTATAATTCACCCCTCCACTTT.

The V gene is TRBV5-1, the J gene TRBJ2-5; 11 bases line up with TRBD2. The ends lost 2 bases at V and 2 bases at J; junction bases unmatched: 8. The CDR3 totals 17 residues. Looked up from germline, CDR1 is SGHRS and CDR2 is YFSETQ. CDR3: CASSLYPGLAVQETQYF. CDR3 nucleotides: TGCGCCAGCAGCTTATACCCGGGACTAGCGGTTCAAGAGACCCAGTACTTC.

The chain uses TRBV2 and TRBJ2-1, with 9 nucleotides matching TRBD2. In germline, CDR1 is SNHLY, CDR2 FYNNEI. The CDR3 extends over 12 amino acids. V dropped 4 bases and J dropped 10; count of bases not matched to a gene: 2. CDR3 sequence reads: CASSVGLAEQFF. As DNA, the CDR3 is TGTGCCAGCAGTGTTGGACTAGCGGAGCAGTTCTTC.

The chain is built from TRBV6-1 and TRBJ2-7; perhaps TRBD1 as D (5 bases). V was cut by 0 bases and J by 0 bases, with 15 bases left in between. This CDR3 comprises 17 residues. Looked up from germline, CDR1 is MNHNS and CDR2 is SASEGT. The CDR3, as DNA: TGTGCCAGCAGTGAAGCAGGGGCCACCTTAGGCTCCTACGAGCAGTACTTC. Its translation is CASSEAGATLGSYEQYF.

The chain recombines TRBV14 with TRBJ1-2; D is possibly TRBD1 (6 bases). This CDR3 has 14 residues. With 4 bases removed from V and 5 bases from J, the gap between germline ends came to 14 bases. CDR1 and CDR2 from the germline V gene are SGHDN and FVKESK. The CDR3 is CASSRARGSYGYTF. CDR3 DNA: TGTGCCAGCAGCCGGGCGAGGGGGAGTTATGGCTACACCTTC.

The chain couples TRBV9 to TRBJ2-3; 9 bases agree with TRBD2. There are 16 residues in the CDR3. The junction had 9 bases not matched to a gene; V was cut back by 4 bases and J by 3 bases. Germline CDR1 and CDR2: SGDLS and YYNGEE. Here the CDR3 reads CASSPLSGSGTDTQYF. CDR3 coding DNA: TGTGCCAGCAGCCCGCTTAGCGGGAGTGGGACAGATACGCAGTATTTT.

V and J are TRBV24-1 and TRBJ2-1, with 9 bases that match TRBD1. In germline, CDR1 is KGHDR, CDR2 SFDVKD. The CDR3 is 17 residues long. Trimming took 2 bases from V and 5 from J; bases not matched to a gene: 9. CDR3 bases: TGTGCCACCAGTGATTCCCTGGGGACAGGGCAACACAATGAGCAGTTCTTC. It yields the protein CATSDSLGTGQHNEQFF.

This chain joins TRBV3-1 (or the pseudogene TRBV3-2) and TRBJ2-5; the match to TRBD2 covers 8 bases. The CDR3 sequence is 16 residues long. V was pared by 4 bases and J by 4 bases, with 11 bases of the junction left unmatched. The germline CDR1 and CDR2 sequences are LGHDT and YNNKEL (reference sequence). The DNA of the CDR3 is TGTGCCAGCAGCCGCCCGAGCGGGAGCGAAAGAGAGACCCAGTACTTC. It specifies CASSRPSGSERETQYF.

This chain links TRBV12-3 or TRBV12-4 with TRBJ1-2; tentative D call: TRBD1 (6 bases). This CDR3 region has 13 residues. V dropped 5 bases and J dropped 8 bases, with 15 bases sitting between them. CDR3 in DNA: TGTGCCAGCAGTCGCGGGCAGGGGAGCGGCTACACCTTC. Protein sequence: CASSRGQGSGYTF.

CDR3 DNA: TGTGCCAGCAGCTTGGGACAGGGACCCTATGGCTACACCTTC. Its protein product is CASSLGQGPYGYTF. V gene TRBV11-2 combines with J gene TRBJ1-2; 9 positions agree with TRBD1. Germline V lookup: CDR1 SGHAT, CDR2 FQNNGV. The CDR3 has 14 residues. V dropped 3 bases and J dropped 4; count of bases not matched to a gene: 3. The whole variable domain, filled in from reference TRBV11-2 and TRBJ1-2, reads EAGVAQSPRYKIIEKRQSVAFWCNPISGHATLYWYQQILGQGPKLLIQFQNNGVVDDSQLPKDRFSAERLKGVDSTLKIQPAKLEDSAVYLCASSLGQGPYGYTFGSGTRLTVV.

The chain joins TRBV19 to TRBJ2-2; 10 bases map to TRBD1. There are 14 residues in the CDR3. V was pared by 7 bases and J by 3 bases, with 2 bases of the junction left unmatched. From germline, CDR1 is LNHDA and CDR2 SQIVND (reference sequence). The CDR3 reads CASKGTGDTGELFF. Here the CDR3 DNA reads TGTGCCAGTAAGGGGACAGGGGACACCGGGGAGCTGTTTTTT.

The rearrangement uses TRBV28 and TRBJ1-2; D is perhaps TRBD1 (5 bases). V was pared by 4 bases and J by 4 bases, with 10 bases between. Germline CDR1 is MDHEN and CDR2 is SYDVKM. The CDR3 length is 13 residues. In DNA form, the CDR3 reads TGTGCCAGCAGTTCTGGGGGGAGCTATGGCTACACCTTC. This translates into CASSSGGSYGYTF.

The CDR3 DNA is TGTGCCTGGAGTGTAGCACTCACAGATACGCAGTATTTT. Translating gives CAWSVALTDTQYF. The chain recombines TRBV30 with TRBJ2-3, with D unclear. The CDR3 has 13 amino acids. The ends were cut back, 0 bases at V and 2 bases at J, with 6 bases in the middle. Germline V lookup: CDR1 GTSNPN, CDR2 SVGIG (reference sequence).

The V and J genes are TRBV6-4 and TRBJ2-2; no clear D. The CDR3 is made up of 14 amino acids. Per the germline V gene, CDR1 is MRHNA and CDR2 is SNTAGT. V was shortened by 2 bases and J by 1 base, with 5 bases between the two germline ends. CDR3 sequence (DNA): TGTGCCAGCAGTGACCAGATGAACACCGGGGAGCTGTTTTTT. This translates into CASSDQMNTGELFF.

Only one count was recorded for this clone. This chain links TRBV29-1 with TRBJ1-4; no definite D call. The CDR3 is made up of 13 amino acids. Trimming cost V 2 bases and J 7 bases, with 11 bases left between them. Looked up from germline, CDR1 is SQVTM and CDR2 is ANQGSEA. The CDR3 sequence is CSVELFRGEKLFF. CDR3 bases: TGCAGCGTTGAATTGTTTCGGGGTGAAAAACTGTTTTTT.

CDR3 sequence (DNA): TGTGCCAGCAGTTCGGCGTCAGTTGGACTCGGAAACACCATATATTTT. Protein: CASSSASVGLGNTIYF. This chain connects TRBV6-5 to TRBJ1-3; D ambiguous. This CDR3 is built from 16 residues. Germline V gene data show CDR1 as MNHEY and CDR2 as SVGAGI. Trimming removed 4 bases from V and 4 bases from J, with 17 bases in between.

The CDR3 sequence: CASSISGVTSYEQYF. Written as DNA, the CDR3 is TGTGCCAGTAGTATTAGCGGGGTTACCTCCTACGAGCAGTACTTC. V and J are TRBV19 and TRBJ2-7; TRBD2 aligns across 8 bases. J gave up 0 bases and V 3 bases, and 4 bases lay outside the gene matches. CDR3 length: 15 amino acids. Germline lookup yields CDR1 LNHDA and CDR2 SQIVND (reference sequence). Drawing the rest from reference TRBV19 and TRBJ2-7, the complete variable domain is DGGITQSPKYLFRKEGQNVTLSCEQNLNHDAMYWYRQDPGQGLRLIYYSQIVNDFQKGDIAEGYSVSREKKESFPLTVTSAQKNPTAFYLCASSISGVTSYEQYFGPGTRLTVT.

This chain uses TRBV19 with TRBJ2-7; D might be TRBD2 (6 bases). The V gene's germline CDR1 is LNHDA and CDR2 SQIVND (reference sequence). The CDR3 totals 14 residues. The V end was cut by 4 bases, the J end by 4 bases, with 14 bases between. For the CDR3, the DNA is TGTGCCAGTAGTACCTTGGGACTCGTGTACGAGCAGTACTTC. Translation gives CASSTLGLVYEQYF.